This TCR beta chain was recovered during a study of T cells in Graves' hyperthyroidism and ophthalmopathy. This clonotype was detected only a few times. At one boundary the junction diverges from the germline segment, which might be a read error. CDR3 length: 13 residues. Germline CDR1 and CDR2: SSHAT and FNYEAQ (reference sequence). TCR beta CDR3 sequences were amplified from RNA transcripts. An initial round of RT-PCR targeting the TCR CDR3 relied on the HTBI primer set. A single record per CDR3 protein comes from TCRdb applying MiXCR to the multiplex PCR reads. The sample contains more than 500,000 distinct CDR3 sequences, under 60% of which appear only once.

The V and J genes are TRBV7-7 and TRBJ2-5, with D uncertain. This TCR was sampled from an adult woman with Graves' disease, either hyperthyroidism or ophthalmopathy (not recorded which). The sample comprised peripheral blood or thyroid tissue (not recorded which). CDR3 region: CASSLGINQPQYF. The CDR3 bases are TGTGCTAGCAGCTTAGGCATCAATCAGCCCCAGTACTTC. The entire variable domain, with the rest obtained from reference TRBV7-7 and TRBJ2-5, is as follows: GAGVSQSPRYKVTKRGQDVTLRCDPISSHATLYWYQQALGQGPEFLTYFNYEAQPDKSGLPSDRFSAERPEGSISTLTIQRTEQRDSAMYRCASSLGINQPQYFGPGTRLLVL.